Each of the 14 T cell receptor beta chains below was sequenced from the same sample in a study of shared clonotypes between healthy human individuals. Only in-frame clones appear in the TCRdb table, and some are missing; sequencing was by immunoSEQ multiplex PCR. The sample records over 400,000 clones, approximately 95% being singletons. Sequenced sample: naive CD4+ T cells sorted from blood. Subset specified: CD45RA+ positively selected. These receptors were taken from a woman in her 30s in good health.

This chain links TRBV6-5 with TRBJ1-5; unclear D gene. The ends were cut back, 6 bases at V and 5 bases at J, with 11 bases in the middle. The V gene's germline CDR1 is MNHEY and CDR2 SVGAGI. This CDR3 contains 13 residues. The CDR3 protein is CASSDVWDQPQHF. For the CDR3, the DNA is TGTGCCAGCAGCGATGTCTGGGATCAGCCCCAGCATTTT.

The chain employs TRBV7-3 and TRBJ2-2; perhaps TRBD1 as D (6 bases). The CDR3 spans 14 residues. Germline CDR1 SGHTA, CDR2 FQGTGA. The germline V and J ends were trimmed by 3 bases and 3 bases, with 8 bases remaining between them. The CDR3 nucleotides read TGTGCCAGCAGCTTGGACAGCTACACCGGGGAGCTGTTTTTT. Its protein is CASSLDSYTGELFF.

The V and J genes are TRBV5-1 and TRBJ1-5; 7 positions agree with TRBD1. Looked up from germline, CDR1 is SGHRS and CDR2 is YFSETQ. The CDR3 sequence is 16 residues long. V shed 1 base, J shed 4 bases, and the junction held 8 bases outside the gene matches. CDR3 sequence: CASSLTPGTANQPQHF. CDR3 coding DNA: TGCGCCAGCAGCTTGACGCCCGGGACAGCAAATCAGCCCCAGCATTTT.

On this clone itself: Other DNA sequences in the sample encode the same CDR3. The chain joins TRBV18 to TRBJ2-7; 11 bases agree with TRBD2. The CDR3 spans 14 residues. V dropped 2 bases and J dropped 6; count of bases not matched to a gene: 3. Germline loops: CDR1 KGHSH, CDR2 LQKENI. CDR3 amino acids: CASSPTSGSGEQYF. The DNA for the CDR3 is TGTGCCAGCTCACCAACTAGCGGGAGTGGCGAGCAGTACTTC.

The genes are TRBV6-4 and TRBJ2-3, with TRBD2 as a possible D gene (6 bases). V lost 11 bases and J 2 bases, leaving 14 bases between the germline ends. CDR1 MRHNA and CDR2 SNTAGT come from the germline V gene. The CDR3 contains 13 residues. The CDR3 sequence is CAGRDSSTDTQYF. CDR3 bases: TGTGCCGGTAGGGACTCCTCCACAGATACGCAGTATTTT.

The chain is built from TRBV28 and TRBJ1-5; D is perhaps TRBD1 (6 bases). The CDR3 extends over 15 amino acids. Germline V gene data show CDR1 as MDHEN and CDR2 as SYDVKM. V lost 2 bases, J lost 4 bases, and 12 bases lay in between. The CDR3 region has the DNA TGTGCCAGCAGTTTAATCGGACAGAAGAATCAGCCCCAGCATTTT. Translated, it gives CASSLIGQKNQPQHF.

The chain is built from TRBV5-6 and TRBJ2-7; a possible D gene is TRBD1 (5 bases). The germline V gene encodes CDR1 SGHDT and CDR2 YYEEEE. V dropped 0 bases and J dropped 2 bases, with 15 bases sitting between them. The CDR3 has 16 residues. The DNA for the CDR3 is TGTGCCAGCAGCTTGGTGGGGCAGGCCAACCCCTACGAGCAGTACTTC. Translating it yields CASSLVGQANPYEQYF.

V is TRBV18 and J is TRBJ2-2; no definite D call. CDR1 is KGHSH and CDR2 is LQKENI in the germline V gene. This CDR3 is built from 16 residues. V dropped 4 bases and J dropped 0 bases, with 12 bases sitting between them. CDR3 nucleotide sequence: TGTGCCAGCTCACATGCGGAAGCGCCGAACACCGGGGAGCTGTTTTTT. Protein sequence: CASSHAEAPNTGELFF.

This sequence joins TRBV2 and TRBJ2-2; D remains ambiguous. Trimming took 6 bases from V and 2 from J, leaving 7 bases between them. CDR1 SNHLY and CDR2 FYNNEI come from the germline V gene. The CDR3 totals 13 residues. The CDR3 DNA follows: TGTGCCAGCAGAATCGACAACACCGGGGAGCTGTTTTTT. Translated: CASRIDNTGELFF.

The CDR3 nucleotides read TGTGCCAGCAGTGGCCCCGAGGGTTTTGTGCGCCAAGAGACCCAGTACTTC. This translates into CASSGPEGFVRQETQYF. The chain couples TRBV28 to TRBJ2-5, with D possibly TRBD2 on 5 matching bases. This CDR3 region has 17 residues. Germline V gene sequence: CDR1 MDHEN, CDR2 SYDVKM. The V end was cut by 5 bases, the J end by 1 base, with 20 bases between. The full variable domain, in which reference TRBV28 and TRBJ2-5 provide the parts outside the CDR3, is DVKVTQSSRYLVKRTGEKVFLECVQDMDHENMFWYRQDPGLGLRLIYFSYDVKMKEKGDIPEGYSVSREKKERFSLILESASTNQTSMYLCASSGPEGFVRQETQYFGPGTRLLVL.

This chain links TRBV6-5 with TRBJ2-1, with D perhaps matching TRBD1 (6 bases). Trimming removed 1 base at V and 2 bases at J, with 12 bases between. From germline, CDR1 is MNHEY and CDR2 SVGAGI. The CDR3 is 16 amino acids. The CDR3 nucleotides are TGTGCCAGCAGTTACTACGCGGACAGTCCCTACAATGAGCAGTTCTTC. As protein: CASSYYADSPYNEQFF.

The rearrangement links TRBV30 to TRBJ1-1; no clear D gene. The V end was cut by 2 bases, the J end by 0 bases, with 7 bases between. CDR1 and CDR2 (germline): GTSNPN, SVGIG (reference sequence). This CDR3 spans 13 amino acids. The CDR3 region is CAWSPGMNTEAFF. Here the CDR3 DNA reads TGTGCCTGGAGTCCCGGAATGAACACTGAAGCTTTCTTT.

CDR3 coding DNA: TGTGCCAGTAGTAGTAGCGGAACGTCGGACGGGGAGCTGTTTTTT. Encoded protein: CASSSSGTSDGELFF. The chain joins TRBV19 to TRBJ2-2; perhaps TRBD2 as D (6 bases). In germline, CDR1 is LNHDA, CDR2 SQIVND (reference sequence). Trimming stripped 4 bases from V and 7 bases from J, with 16 bases between. The CDR3 has 15 amino acids.

V gene TRBV5-1 combines with J gene TRBJ2-1, with D possibly called TRBD1 or TRBD2 (6 bases each). Germline V lookup: CDR1 SGHRS, CDR2 YFSETQ. The CDR3 contains 14 residues. V was pared by 4 bases and J by 2 bases, with 10 bases between. CDR3 amino acids: CASSAGHPYNEQFF. For the CDR3, the DNA is TGCGCCAGCAGCGCGGGACATCCCTACAATGAGCAGTTCTTC.